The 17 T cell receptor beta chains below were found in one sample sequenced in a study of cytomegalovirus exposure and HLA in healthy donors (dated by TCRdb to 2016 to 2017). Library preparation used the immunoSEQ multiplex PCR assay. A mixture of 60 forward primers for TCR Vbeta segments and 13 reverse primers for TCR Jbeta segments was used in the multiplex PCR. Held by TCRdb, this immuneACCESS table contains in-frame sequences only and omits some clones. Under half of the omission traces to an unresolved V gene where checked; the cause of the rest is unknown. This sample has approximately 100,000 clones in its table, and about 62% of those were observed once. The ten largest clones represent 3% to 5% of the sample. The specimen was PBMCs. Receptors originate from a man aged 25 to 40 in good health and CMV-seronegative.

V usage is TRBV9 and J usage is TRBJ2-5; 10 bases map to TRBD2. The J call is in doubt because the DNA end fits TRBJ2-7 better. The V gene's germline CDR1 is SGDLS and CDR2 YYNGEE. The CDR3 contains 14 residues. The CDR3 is CASSASGGGYEQYF. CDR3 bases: TGTGCCAGCAGTGCTAGCGGGGGCGGTTACGAGCAGTACTTC.

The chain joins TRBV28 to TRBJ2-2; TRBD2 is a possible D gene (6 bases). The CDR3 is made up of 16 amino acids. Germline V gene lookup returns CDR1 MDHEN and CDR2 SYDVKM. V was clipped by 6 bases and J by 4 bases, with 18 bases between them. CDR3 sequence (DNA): TGTGCCAGCAGACGACGGTGGCAGGGAGGCACCGGGGAGCTGTTTTTT. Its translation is CASRRRWQGGTGELFF.

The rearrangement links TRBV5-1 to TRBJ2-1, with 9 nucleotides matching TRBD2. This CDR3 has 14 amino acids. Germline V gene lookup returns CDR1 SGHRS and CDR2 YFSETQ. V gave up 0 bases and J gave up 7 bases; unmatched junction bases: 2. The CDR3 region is CASSLVLAGNEQFF. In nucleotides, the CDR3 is TGCGCCAGCAGCTTGGTACTAGCGGGTAATGAGCAGTTCTTC.

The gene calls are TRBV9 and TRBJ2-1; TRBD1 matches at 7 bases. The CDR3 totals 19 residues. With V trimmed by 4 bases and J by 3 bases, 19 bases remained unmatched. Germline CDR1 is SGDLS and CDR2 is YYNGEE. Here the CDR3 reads CASSPKGATGTVNYNEQFF. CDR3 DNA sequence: TGTGCCAGCAGCCCTAAGGGGGCTACCGGGACAGTCAACTACAATGAGCAGTTCTTC.

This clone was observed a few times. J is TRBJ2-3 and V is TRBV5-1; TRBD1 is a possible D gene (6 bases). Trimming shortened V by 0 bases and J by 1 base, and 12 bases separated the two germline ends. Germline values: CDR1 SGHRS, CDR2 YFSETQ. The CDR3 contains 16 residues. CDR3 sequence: CASSLAIQGRTDTQYF. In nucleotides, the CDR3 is TGCGCCAGCAGCTTGGCCATACAGGGACGCACAGATACGCAGTATTTT.

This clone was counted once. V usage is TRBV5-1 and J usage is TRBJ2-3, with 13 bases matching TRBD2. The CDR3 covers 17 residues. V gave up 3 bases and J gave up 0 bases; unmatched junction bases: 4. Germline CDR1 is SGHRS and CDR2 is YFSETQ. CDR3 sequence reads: CASSWTSGGPSTDTQYF. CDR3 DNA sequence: TGCGCCAGCAGCTGGACTAGCGGGGGCCCTAGCACAGATACGCAGTATTTT.

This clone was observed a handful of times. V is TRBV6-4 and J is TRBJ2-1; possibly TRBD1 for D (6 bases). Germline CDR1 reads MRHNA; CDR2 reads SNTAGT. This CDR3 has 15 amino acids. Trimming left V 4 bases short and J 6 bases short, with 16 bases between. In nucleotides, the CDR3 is TGTGCCAGCAGTGCTGATCAGGGGTCCGCCAATGAGCAGTTCTTC. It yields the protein CASSADQGSANEQFF.

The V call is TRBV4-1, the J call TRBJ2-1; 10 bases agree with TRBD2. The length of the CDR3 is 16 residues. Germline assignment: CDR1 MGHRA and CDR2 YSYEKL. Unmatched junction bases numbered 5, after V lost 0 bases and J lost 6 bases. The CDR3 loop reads CASSQEVVAGGNEQFF. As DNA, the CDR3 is TGCGCCAGCAGCCAAGAAGTGGTAGCGGGGGGCAATGAGCAGTTCTTC.

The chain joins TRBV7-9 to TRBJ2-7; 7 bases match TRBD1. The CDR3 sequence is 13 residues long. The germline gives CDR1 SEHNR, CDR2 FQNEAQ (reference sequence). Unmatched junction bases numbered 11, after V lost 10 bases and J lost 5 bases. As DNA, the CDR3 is TGTGCCACCGAGGGGGCCACCCCCCACGAGCAGTACTTC. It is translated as CATEGATPHEQYF.

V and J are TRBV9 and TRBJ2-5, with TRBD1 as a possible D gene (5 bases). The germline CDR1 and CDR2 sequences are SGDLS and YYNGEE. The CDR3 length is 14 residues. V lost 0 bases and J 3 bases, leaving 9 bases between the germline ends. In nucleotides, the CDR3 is TGTGCCAGCAGCGTAGAGGGCAGGGAAGAGACCCAGTACTTC. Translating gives CASSVEGREETQYF.

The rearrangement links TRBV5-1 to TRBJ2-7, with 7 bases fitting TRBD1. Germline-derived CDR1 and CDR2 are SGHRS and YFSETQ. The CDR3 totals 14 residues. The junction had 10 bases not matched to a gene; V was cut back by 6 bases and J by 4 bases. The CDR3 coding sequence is TGCGCCAGCACCTCACCGGGACAGCTATACGAGCAGTACTTC. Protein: CASTSPGQLYEQYF.

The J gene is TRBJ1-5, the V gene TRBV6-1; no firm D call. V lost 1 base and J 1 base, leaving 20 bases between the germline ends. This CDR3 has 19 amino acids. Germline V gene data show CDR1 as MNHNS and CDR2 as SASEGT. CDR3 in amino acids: CASSEVYGTGWWSNQPQHF. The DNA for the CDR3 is TGTGCCAGCAGTGAAGTTTATGGTACGGGGTGGTGGAGCAATCAGCCCCAGCATTTT.

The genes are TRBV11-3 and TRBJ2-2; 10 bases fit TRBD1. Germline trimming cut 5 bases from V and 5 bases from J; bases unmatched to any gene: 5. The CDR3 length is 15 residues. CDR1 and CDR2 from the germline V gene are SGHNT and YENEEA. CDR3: CASSTGQGGTGELFF. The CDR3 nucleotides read TGTGCCAGCAGCACCGGACAGGGGGGAACCGGGGAGCTGTTTTTT.

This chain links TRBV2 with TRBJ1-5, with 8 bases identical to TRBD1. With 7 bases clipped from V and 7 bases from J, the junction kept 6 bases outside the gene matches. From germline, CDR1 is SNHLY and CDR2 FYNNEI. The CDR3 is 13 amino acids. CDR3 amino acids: CASTTGEVQPQHF. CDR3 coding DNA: TGTGCCAGCACGACAGGGGAGGTGCAGCCCCAGCATTTT.

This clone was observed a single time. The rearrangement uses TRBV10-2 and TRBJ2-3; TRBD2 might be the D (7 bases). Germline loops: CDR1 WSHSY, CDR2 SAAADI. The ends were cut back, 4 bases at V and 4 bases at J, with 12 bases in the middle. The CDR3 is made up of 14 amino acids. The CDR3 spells CASSAGGGADTQYF. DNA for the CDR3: TGCGCCAGCAGTGCGGGGGGCGGCGCAGATACGCAGTATTTT.

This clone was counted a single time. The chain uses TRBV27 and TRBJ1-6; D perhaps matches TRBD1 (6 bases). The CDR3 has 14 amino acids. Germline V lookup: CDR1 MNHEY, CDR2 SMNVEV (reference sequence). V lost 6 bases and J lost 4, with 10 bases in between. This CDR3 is CASSTGHYNSPLHF. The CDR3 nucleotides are TGTGCCAGCAGCACGGGACATTATAATTCACCCCTCCACTTT.

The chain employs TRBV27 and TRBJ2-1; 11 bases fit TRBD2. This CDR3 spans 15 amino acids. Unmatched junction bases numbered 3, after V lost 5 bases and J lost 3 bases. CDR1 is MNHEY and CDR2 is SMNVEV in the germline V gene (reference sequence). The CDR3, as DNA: TGTGCCAGCAGTCCGCTAGCGGGGGGCTACAATGAGCAGTTCTTC. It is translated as CASSPLAGGYNEQFF.